These 22 T cell receptor beta chains came from one sample sequenced in a study of T cells in Graves' hyperthyroidism and ophthalmopathy. TCR beta CDR3 sequences were amplified from RNA transcripts. A first-round RT-PCR of the TCR CDR3 used the HTBI primer set. Using its own MiXCR run on the multiplex PCR reads, TCRdb lists one record per CDR3 protein. This table has approximately 560,000 distinct CDR3 sequences, 46% appearing once. The sequencing input was peripheral blood or thyroid tissue (not recorded which). The receptors were sampled from a woman under 30 with Graves' hyperthyroidism.

This clonotype appeared a few times. Here the CDR3 reads CSARVAGGMETQYF. The CDR3 coding sequence is TGCAGTGCTAGAGTCGCGGGAGGTATGGAGACCCAGTACTTC. The chain couples TRBV20-1 to TRBJ2-5; the match to TRBD2 covers 8 bases. The CDR3 runs to 14 residues. V shed 1 base and J 5 bases; nucleotides not matched to a gene: 6. Germline lookup yields CDR1 DFQATT and CDR2 SNEGSKA (reference sequence).

The chain links TRBV24-1 to TRBJ1-4, with unresolved D. Germline lookup yields CDR1 KGHDR and CDR2 SFDVKD. This CDR3 is built from 16 residues. V lost 3 bases and J lost 6, with 16 bases in between. The CDR3 nucleotides read TGTGCCACCAGTGATACACAGCTAGGGTTGGATGAAAAACTGTTTTTT. Its protein is CATSDTQLGLDEKLFF.

The V and J genes are TRBV11-2 and TRBJ2-7; 10 nucleotides agree with TRBD1. The germline CDR1 and CDR2 sequences are SGHAT and FQNNGV. The CDR3 is 15 amino acids. V was pared by 6 bases and J by 2 bases, with 7 bases of the junction left unmatched. The CDR3 nucleotides read TGTGCCAGCAGTTATGACGGGACAGGGGCCTACGAGCAGTACTTC. It is translated as CASSYDGTGAYEQYF.

DNA of the CDR3: TGCGCCAGCTCCCTGTGGCAGGGAAGGGACGAGCAGTACTTC. Amino acids: CASSLWQGRDEQYF. V is TRBV5-1 and J is TRBJ2-7; D perhaps matches TRBD1 (5 bases). Germline CDR1 and CDR2: SGHRS and YFSETQ. Trimming left V 7 bases short and J 5 bases short, with 19 bases between. The CDR3 totals 14 residues.

Concerning this clonotype itself: A read error may produce the germline difference seen at one junction end. V gene TRBV9 combines with J gene TRBJ1-1; 9 bases are shared with TRBD1. Germline V lookup: CDR1 SGDLS, CDR2 YYNGEE. The CDR3 runs 16 residues. The CDR3 DNA reads TGCGCCAGCAGCTGGGACAGGGAGGCTCGGAACACTGAAGCTTTCTTT. Translating it yields CASSWDREARNTEAFF. Complete variable domain (other parts from reference TRBV9 and TRBJ1-1): DSGVTQTPKHLITATGQRVTLRCSPRSGDLSVYWYQQSLDQGLQFLIQYYNGEERAKGNILERFSAQQFPDLHSELNLSSLELGDSALYFCASSWDREARNTEAFFGQGTRLTVV.

The table lists this clonotype with a few counts. Since a much larger clone is just one base distant, this may be a read error. The rearrangement uses TRBV2 and TRBJ1-3, with 8 bases aligning to TRBD1. The length of the CDR3 is 15 residues. Germline values: CDR1 SNHLY, CDR2 FYNNEI. CDR3: CASRRTGSPGNTTYF. The CDR3 nucleotides are TGTGCCAGCAGACGGACAGGGTCCCCTGGAAACACCACATATTTT.

V gene TRBV29-1 combines with J gene TRBJ2-5, with 8 bases aligning to TRBD2. This CDR3 is built from 13 residues. Trimming removed 3 bases from V and 7 bases from J; junction bases left unmatched: 7. CDR1 and CDR2 from the germline V gene are SQVTM and ANQGSEA. DNA of the CDR3: TGCAGCGTTGACGGGACTAGTTTCGGGACCCAGTACTTC. Residues: CSVDGTSFGTQYF.

This clonotype was found many times. The rearrangement joins TRBV29-1 to TRBJ2-7; D is perhaps TRBD2 (5 bases). Germline values: CDR1 SQVTM, CDR2 ANQGSEA. Trimming took off 3 bases at V and 3 bases at J, with 12 bases between the two ends. The CDR3 runs to 13 residues. CDR3 region: CSVDGEGIYEQYF. The CDR3 DNA reads as TGCAGCGTTGACGGGGAAGGGATCTACGAGCAGTACTTC.

This clonotype was detected ten times or more. The rearrangement uses TRBV7-9 and TRBJ2-5; 11 nucleotides line up with TRBD2. The CDR3 sequence is 17 residues long. CDR1 SEHNR and CDR2 FQNEAQ come from the germline V gene (reference sequence). Losses at the gene ends were 3 bases for V and 3 bases for J; bases not matched to a gene: 9. The CDR3 loop is CASSFPLAGGMEETQYF. DNA of the CDR3: TGTGCCAGCAGCTTCCCCTTAGCGGGAGGGATGGAAGAGACCCAGTACTTC.

About this clonotype itself: Sequence at one end of the junction differs from germline and may be a read error. The J gene is TRBJ2-2, the V gene TRBV24-1; 9 nucleotides match TRBD2. CDR3 length: 18 residues. The germline V gene has CDR1 KGHDR and CDR2 SFDVKD. Here the CDR3 DNA reads TGTGCCACCAGTGATTCGGGTCCTAGCGGGATTGGCACCGGGGTGCTGTTTTTT. Protein: CATSDSGPSGIGTGVLFF.

This clonotype showed up just a few times. The rearrangement joins TRBV15 to TRBJ2-3; possibly TRBD2 for D (5 bases). The ends were cut back, 1 base at V and 4 bases at J, with 9 bases in the middle. This CDR3 is 14 amino acids long. CDR1 is LNHNV, CDR2 YYDKDF, per germline (reference sequence). The CDR3: CATSRARDADTQYF. CDR3 nucleotides: TGTGCCACCAGCAGAGCCCGGGATGCAGATACGCAGTATTTT.

The CDR3 reads CASSSSTGNSPLHF. DNA of the CDR3: TGTGCCAGCAGCTCTTCTACTGGGAATTCACCCCTCCACTTT. The genes are TRBV12-3 or TRBV12-4 and TRBJ1-6; D remains unclear. Trimming removed 6 bases from V and 7 bases from J, with 13 bases in between. The CDR3 runs 14 residues.

V gene TRBV7-9 combines with J gene TRBJ1-1; perhaps TRBD1 as D (6 bases). Germline CDR1 is SEHNR and CDR2 is FQNEAQ (reference sequence). The V end lost 3 bases, the J end lost 3 bases, and 11 bases lay between the germline ends. CDR3 length: 14 residues. The CDR3 protein is CASSLAGAHTEAFF. In DNA form, the CDR3 reads TGTGCCAGCAGCTTGGCGGGGGCGCACACTGAAGCTTTCTTT.

The CDR3 DNA sequence: TGCAGCTCTAGTAGGGCAGGCTACACCTTC. Translating it yields CSSSRAGYTF. V and J are TRBV29-1 and TRBJ1-2; D is uncertain. CDR1 SQVTM and CDR2 ANQGSEA come from the germline V gene. The CDR3 totals 10 residues. Trimming removed 8 bases at V and 8 bases at J, with 12 bases between.

This clonotype was seen more than once but under ten times. The chain uses TRBV7-8 and TRBJ1-4, with no clear D. V shed 7 bases and J shed 8 bases, with 17 bases lying between them. The CDR3 totals 14 residues. Per germline, CDR1 SGHVS and CDR2 FQNEAQ. The chain's CDR3 is CASKPTRAWEKLFF. For the CDR3, the DNA is TGTGCCAGCAAACCTACTAGGGCTTGGGAAAAACTGTTTTTT.

This clonotype has ten or more counts. V gene TRBV5-1 combines with J gene TRBJ1-2; unclear D gene. The CDR3 spans 12 residues. Trimming pared 0 bases from V and 4 bases from J, leaving 4 bases between. Germline V gene lookup returns CDR1 SGHRS and CDR2 YFSETQ. The CDR3 sequence: CASSLDRYGYTF. Here the CDR3 DNA reads TGCGCCAGCAGCTTGGACCGCTATGGCTACACCTTC.

This clonotype was observed at least ten times. V usage is TRBV24-1 and J usage is TRBJ2-2; D uncertain. The V end lost 8 bases, the J end lost 1 base, and 7 bases lay between the germline ends. In germline, CDR1 is KGHDR, CDR2 SFDVKD. The CDR3 has 13 residues. The CDR3 coding sequence is TGTGCCACCAACCAGGAGAACACCGGGGAGCTGTTTTTT. Translating it yields CATNQENTGELFF.

The chain links TRBV24-1 to TRBJ1-5; TRBD1 matches at 9 bases. The CDR3 covers 15 residues. Germline V gene sequence: CDR1 KGHDR, CDR2 SFDVKD. Trimming removed 3 bases from V and 7 bases from J; junction bases left unmatched: 6. CDR3 sequence reads: CATSDPGTGSQPQHF. CDR3 DNA sequence: TGTGCCACCAGTGATCCCGGGACAGGGTCCCAGCCCCAGCATTTT.

This chain links TRBV29-1 with TRBJ1-1, with D tentatively TRBD1 (6 bases). The germline gives CDR1 SQVTM, CDR2 ANQGSEA. V was pared by 8 bases and J by 1 base, with 14 bases between. This CDR3 is 13 amino acids long. This chain's CDR3 is CSQGTGKNTEAFF. CDR3 sequence (DNA): TGCAGCCAAGGAACAGGGAAGAACACTGAAGCTTTCTTT. The variable domain in full, with the rest retrieved from reference TRBV29-1 and TRBJ1-1, is SAVISQKPSRDICQRGTSLTIQCQVDSQVTMMFWYRQQPGQSLTLIATANQGSEATYESGFVIDKFPISRPNLTFSTLTVSNMSPEDSSIYLCSQGTGKNTEAFFGQGTRLTVV.

There are many counts of this clonotype. The chain links TRBV29-1 to TRBJ1-4; D may be TRBD1 (5 bases). Germline V lookup: CDR1 SQVTM, CDR2 ANQGSEA. Trimming took off 4 bases at V and 5 bases at J, with 11 bases between the two ends. The CDR3 runs 13 residues. The CDR3 coding sequence is TGCAGCGTTGGGGGCAGAGAAAATGAAAAACTGTTTTTT. It specifies CSVGGRENEKLFF.

This clonotype was observed many times. The V gene is TRBV2, the J gene TRBJ2-7; weak D call: TRBD1 (6 bases). Germline lookup yields CDR1 SNHLY and CDR2 FYNNEI. V was trimmed by 6 bases and J by 0 bases, leaving 12 bases between them. There are 14 residues in the CDR3. CDR3 residues: CASSQGRSSYEQYF. The CDR3 DNA reads TGTGCCAGCAGCCAGGGGCGGAGCTCCTACGAGCAGTACTTC.

With regard to this clonotype: An end of the junction does not agree with germline; a read error may underlie this. V is TRBV7-2 and J is TRBJ1-1; D is undetermined. The CDR3 length is 14 residues. CDR1 and CDR2 (germline): SGHTA, FQGNSA. CDR3 amino acids: CASSQDLVWPEAFF. Here the CDR3 DNA reads TGCGCCAGCAGCCAAGATTTAGTGTGGCCTGAAGCTTTCTTT.